This T cell receptor (beta chain) is from a study of long-term antiretroviral therapy in people with HIV. Broader study findings: Diversity increased after ART yet remained lower than in transplant donor controls. Blood was collected between about 2003 and 2017, possibly under older ART regimens. Compared with controls, HIV repertoires showed narrower CDR3 length ranges.

Assay version v3.0 of immunoSEQ was used, and it was run at survey level. Target depth was 40,000-50,000 T-cell genomes per sample. Some clones are missing from TCRdb's copy, which holds only in-frame ones; the method was immunoSEQ multiplex PCR. The sample contains tens of thousands of clones, more than 75% of which appear only once. For this clone: Its antigen remains unidentified.

The CDR3 has 14 residues. V lost 3 bases and J lost 7, with 16 bases in between. Germline V gives CDR1 SGDLS, CDR2 YYNGEE. Sequenced here: unsorted PBMCs, sampled approximately 2.9 years before starting antiretroviral therapy. V and J are TRBV9 and TRBJ1-1; D is undetermined. This clonotype originated in a woman in her twenties or thirties with HIV. CDR3 nucleotide sequence: TGTGCCAGCAGCGCCCCGGGCCCCGGAGGTGAAGCTTTCTTT. Amino acids: CASSAPGPGGEAFF.